The 10 T cell receptor beta chains given below trace back to one sample, sequenced in a study of metastatic and nonmetastatic thyroid tumors. TCRdb reanalyzed the PCR reads via MiXCR. The table lists about 50,000 clones, about 4.2% of them singletons, with roughly 9.8% in the top ten. Every patient underwent thyroid surgery untreated. Sample: blood. These receptors were obtained from a female donor with papillary thyroid cancer or a benign thyroid nodule (not recorded which). Some clones in this sample may be carry-over from other donors' samples.

For the CDR3, the DNA is TGTGCCTGGAGTGTTCGGGACTTTGGTCGTACCGGGGAGCTGTTTTTT. Translation: CAWSVRDFGRTGELFF. The chain recombines TRBV30 with TRBJ2-2, with D tentatively TRBD2 (6 bases). The CDR3 is 16 residues long. CDR1 GTSNPN and CDR2 SVGIG come from the germline V gene (reference sequence). V lost 0 bases and J lost 5, with 16 bases in between.

This clone was detected a few times. The V gene is TRBV6-1, the J gene TRBJ2-7; D possibly matches TRBD1 or TRBD2 (5 bases each). The CDR3 runs 13 residues. Trimming left V 10 bases short and J 6 bases short, with 19 bases between. From germline, CDR1 is MNHNS and CDR2 SASEGT. The CDR3 is CAITGTGPSEQYF. In DNA, the CDR3 is TGTGCCATTACCGGGACGGGGCCATCCGAGCAGTACTTC.

This clone has ten or more counts. Given a much more abundant clone one base away, this may be a read error. Likely a read error: the CDR3 ends without its conserved phenylalanine or tryptophan. The chain employs TRBV25-1 and TRBJ1-1; 10 bases are a match to TRBD1. The junction had 4 bases not matched to a gene; V was cut back by 1 base and J by 8 bases. Germline loops: CDR1 MGHDK, CDR2 SYGVNS. The CDR3 sequence is 14 residues long. Written as DNA, the CDR3 is TGTGCCAGCAGTGAATTCGGGACAGGGGAAGAAGCTTTCCTT. Amino acid sequence: CASSEFGTGEEAFL.

Note on this clone: Germline and junction disagree at one end, which may indicate a read error. This chain joins TRBV24-1 and TRBJ1-5; D perhaps matches TRBD1 (6 bases). The CDR3 sequence is 10 residues long. CDR1 and CDR2 (germline): KGHDR, SFDVKD. In DNA form, the CDR3 reads TGTGACACACAGGGTCAGCCCCAGCAGTTT. Encoded protein: CDTQGQPQQF.

This clone was observed many times. The chain employs TRBV20-1 and TRBJ1-5; 8 bases are shared with TRBD1. From germline, CDR1 is DFQATT and CDR2 SNEGSKA (reference sequence). The ends lost 3 bases at V and 4 bases at J; junction bases unmatched: 5. This CDR3 comprises 14 residues. CDR3: CSARSDRDNQPQHF. The CDR3 nucleotides read TGCAGTGCTAGGTCGGACAGGGATAATCAGCCCCAGCATTTT.

This clone was observed a handful of times. The germline gene is not matched at one end of the junction; a read error may be the cause. The V gene is TRBV7-3, the J gene TRBJ2-1; D not resolved. Germline CDR1 reads SGHTA; CDR2 reads FQGTGA. This CDR3 comprises 16 residues. The CDR3 coding sequence is TGTGCTAGCATCCCCTCGCGGCACAGCTCCTACAATGAGCAGTTCTTC. This translates into CASIPSRHSSYNEQFF.

This clone was picked up a small number of times. The chain has TRBV6-1 and TRBJ1-6; D unclear. The length of the CDR3 is 12 residues. Germline CDR1 is MNHNS and CDR2 is SASEGT. The ends were cut back, 6 bases at V and 7 bases at J, with 7 bases in the middle. In DNA form, the CDR3 reads TGTGCCAGCAGCCCCCCAAATTCACCCCTCCACTTT. Its protein product is CASSPPNSPLHF.

This chain connects TRBV7-9 to TRBJ2-1; D remains unclear. CDR3 length: 13 amino acids. V lost 1 base to trimming and J lost 7 bases, with 8 bases between them. The germline V gene has CDR1 SEHNR and CDR2 FQNEAQ (reference sequence). The DNA of the CDR3 is TGTGCCAGCAGCTTAGATCTGGGGAATGAGCAGTTCTTC. Encoded protein: CASSLDLGNEQFF.

This clone has more than one count but fewer than ten. A much larger clone differs by one base, so this may be a read error. The chain couples TRBV6-2 or TRBV6-3 to TRBJ2-1; weak D call: TRBD1 (6 bases). In germline, CDR1 is MNHEY, CDR2 SVGEGT. CDR3 length: 15 residues. The CDR3 nucleotides are TGTGCCAGCAGTTCCAGGGACACCCCAGGAAATGATCAGTTCTTC. This encodes CASSSRDTPGNDQFF.

This clone appeared many times. CDR3 sequence reads: CASSLVGTDEKLFF. As DNA, the CDR3 is TGTGCCAGCAGTCTCGTGGGGACGGATGAAAAACTGTTTTTT. The rearrangement joins TRBV7-9 to TRBJ1-4, with a weak D call TRBD1 (5 bases). CDR1 SEHNR and CDR2 FQNEAQ come from the germline V gene (reference sequence). The CDR3 loop spans 14 amino acids. Trimming took 6 bases from V and 6 from J, leaving 14 bases between them.